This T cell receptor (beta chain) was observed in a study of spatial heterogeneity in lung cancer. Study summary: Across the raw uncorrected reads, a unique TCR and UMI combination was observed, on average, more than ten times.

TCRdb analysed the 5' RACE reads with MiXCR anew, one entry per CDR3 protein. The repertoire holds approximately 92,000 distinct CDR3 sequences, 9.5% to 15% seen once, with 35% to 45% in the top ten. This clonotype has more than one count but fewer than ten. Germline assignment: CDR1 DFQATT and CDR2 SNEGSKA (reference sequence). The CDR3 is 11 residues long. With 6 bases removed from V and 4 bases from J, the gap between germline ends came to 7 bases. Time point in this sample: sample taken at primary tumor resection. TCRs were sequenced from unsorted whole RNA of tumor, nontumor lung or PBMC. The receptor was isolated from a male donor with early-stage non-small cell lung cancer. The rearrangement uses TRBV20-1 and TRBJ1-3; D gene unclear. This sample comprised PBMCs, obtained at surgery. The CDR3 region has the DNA TGCAGTGCCTTCCACGGAAACACCATATATTTT. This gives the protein CSAFHGNTIYF.